These T cell receptor beta chains were read from a single sample in a study of CD8 T cells in ankylosing spondylitis. TCRdb independently ran MiXCR on the 5' RACE reads; one entry per CDR3 protein. In the table there are 450,000 or so distinct CDR3 sequences, 25% to 30% of which are singletons. The sequenced sample was blood, either unsorted or a sorted T cell fraction (not recorded which). The receptor source for this set is a male donor with ankylosing spondylitis. Each CDR3 is given with its conserved first and last residue. The D gene is left open where the match is weak. Only some rows state a clone size, as once, few, many or a class for expanded clones.

few,TRBV20-1,TRBD2,13,TRBJ2-5,CSAEVSGKETQYF,TGCAGTGCTGAGGTTAGCGGGAAAGAGACCCAGTACTTC
-,TRBV7-8,TRBD1,15,TRBJ2-7,CASSFYRDRSYEQYF,TGTGCCAGCAGCTTCTACCGGGACAGGTCCTACGAGCAGTACTTC
-,TRBV12-3/TRBV12-4,TRBD1,14,TRBJ1-5,CASSSGQGLGPQHF,TGTGCCAGCAGTTCAGGACAGGGGTTGGGGCCCCAGCATTTT
-,TRBV2,-,14,TRBJ2-3,CASSGVSVTDTQYF,TGTGCCAGCAGTGGAGTTTCGGTCACAGATACGCAGTATTTT
-,TRBV6-1,-,12,TRBJ2-1,CASSDSSYHQFF,TGTGCCAGCAGTGACAGCAGTTACCACCAGTTCTTC
-,TRBV20-1,-,14,TRBJ2-2,CSVINQAYTGELFF,TGCAGTGTGATCAACCAGGCGTACACCGGGGAGCTGTTTTTT
few,TRBV7-2,-,16,TRBJ2-2,CASSPVGGRDTGELFF,TGTGCCAGCAGCCCCGTAGGAGGGCGGGACACCGGGGAGCTGTTTTTT
-,TRBV5-1,TRBD1,14,TRBJ2-1,CASSRDREGNEQFF,TGCGCCAGCAGCCGGGACAGGGAAGGCAATGAGCAGTTCTTC
-,TRBV6-1,-,16,TRBJ1-4,CASSQLAGPYNEKLFF,TGTGCCAGCAGCCAACTCGCCGGGCCGTACAATGAAAAACTGTTTTTT
few,TRBV5-1,-,14,TRBJ1-2,CASSPTGLDYGYTF,TGCGCCAGCAGCCCAACGGGGCTCGACTATGGCTACACCTTC
-,TRBV20-1,-,14,TRBJ2-1,CSAVGLAFYNEQFF,TGCAGTGCCGTGGGGCTAGCGTTCTACAATGAGCAGTTCTTC
few,TRBV12-3/TRBV12-4,TRBD1,16,TRBJ1-5,CASSKRQGAINQPQHF,TGTGCCAGCAGCAAACGCCAGGGGGCCATCAATCAGCCCCAGCATTTT
few,TRBV5-1,-,16,TRBJ1-5,CASSSPGDVSNQPQHF,TGCGCCAGCAGCTCCCCCGGGGACGTTAGCAATCAGCCCCAGCATTTT
few,TRBV3-1,TRBD1,14,TRBJ1-2,CASSQGQGNYGYTF,TGTGCCAGCAGCCAAGGACAGGGGAACTATGGCTACACCTTC
-,TRBV7-8,-,16,TRBJ2-1,CASSSREGGSYNEQFF,TGTGCCAGCAGCTCCCGTGAGGGAGGATCCTACAATGAGCAGTTCTTC
few,TRBV9,TRBD1,15,TRBJ2-1,CASSVGTGVYNEQFF,TGTGCCAGCAGCGTGGGGACAGGGGTCTACAATGAGCAGTTCTTC
-,TRBV25-1,-,14,TRBJ1-4,CASRSGPPNEKLFF,TGTGCCAGCAGATCTGGGCCCCCTAATGAAAAACTGTTTTTT
-,TRBV20-1,TRBD1,13,TRBJ2-5,CSARGQGWETQYF,TGCAGTGCTAGAGGACAGGGATGGGAGACCCAGTACTTC
few,TRBV5-1,-,15,TRBJ1-5,CASSLGSNSNQPQHF,TGCGCCAGCAGCTTAGGCTCGAATAGCAATCAGCCCCAGCATTTT
few,TRBV4-1,-,14,TRBJ1-1,CASSQDKTNTEAFF,TGCGCCAGCAGCCAAGATAAGACGAACACTGAAGCTTTCTTT
-,TRBV25-1,-,15,TRBJ1-3,CASSDFRGAGNTIYF,TGTGCCAGCAGTGATTTCAGGGGTGCCGGAAACACCATATATTTT
-,TRBV18,-,12,TRBJ1-2,CASSPGGTGYTF,TGTGCCAGCTCACCAGGGGGGACCGGCTACACCTTC
-,TRBV6-1,TRBD1,14,TRBJ1-5,CASSPDRTSGPQHF,TGTGCCAGCAGTCCGGACAGGACTTCAGGGCCCCAGCATTTT
few,TRBV7-8,-,14,TRBJ2-3,CASSVQGSWDTQYF,TGTGCCAGCAGCGTACAGGGTTCGTGGGATACGCAGTATTTT
-,TRBV5-6,-,15,TRBJ2-2,CASSLYGENTGELFF,TGTGCCAGCAGCTTGTACGGGGAAAACACCGGGGAGCTGTTTTTT
few,TRBV20-1,-,14,TRBJ2-1,CSARRATNYNEQFF,TGCAGTGCTCGGCGGGCAACGAACTACAATGAGCAGTTCTTC
few,TRBV20-1,-,13,TRBJ1-2,CSARDTAVEGYTF,TGCAGTGCTAGAGATACTGCCGTCGAGGGCTACACCTTC
-,TRBV4-2,TRBD2,17,TRBJ2-1,CASSQAVAGGTYNEQFF,TGTGCCAGCAGCCAAGCCGTAGCGGGAGGAACCTACAATGAGCAGTTCTTC
-,TRBV21-1,-,15,TRBJ2-5,CASRYKREHQETQYF,TGTGCCAGCAGATATAAGCGGGAGCACCAAGAGACCCAGTACTTC
few,TRBV7-2,-,14,TRBJ1-5,CASSFRLSNQPQHF,TGTGCCAGCAGCTTCCGGTTAAGCAATCAGCCCCAGCATTTT
few,TRBV12-5,TRBD1,15,TRBJ2-3,CASGLVDRAADTQYF,TGTGCTAGTGGTTTGGTCGACAGGGCCGCAGATACGCAGTATTTT
few,TRBV7-9,TRBD1,14,TRBJ2-3,CASSSRDRGPTQYF,TGTGCCAGCAGCTCCCGGGACAGGGGGCCTACGCAGTATTTT
-,TRBV3-1,TRBD1,13,TRBJ1-1,CASSYRGSTEAFF,TGTGCCAGCAGTTACAGGGGAAGTACTGAAGCTTTCTTT
many,TRBV12-3/TRBV12-4,TRBD2,13,TRBJ2-1,CASTIGLEGEQFF,TGTGCCAGCACCATAGGACTAGAAGGCGAGCAGTTCTTC
few,TRBV20-1,TRBD2,14,TRBJ2-1,CSASYSGRWNEQFF,TGCAGTGCTAGCTATAGCGGGAGATGGAATGAGCAGTTCTTC
-,TRBV20-1,-,18,TRBJ2-3,CSARDRLRGGTRTDTQYF,TGCAGTGCTAGAGACCGACTCCGGGGCGGAACCCGCACAGATACGCAGTATTTT
-,TRBV20-1,-,14,TRBJ1-3,CSARDPDKGNTIYF,TGCAGTGCTAGAGATCCGGACAAGGGAAACACCATATATTTT
-,TRBV19,-,15,TRBJ1-1,CASSIRGGGNTEAFF,TGTGCCAGTAGTATTCGAGGGGGGGGGAACACTGAAGCTTTCTTT
-,TRBV7-2,TRBD1,16,TRBJ1-1,CASSFPRGQAVNEAFF,TGTGCCAGCAGCTTTCCTCGGGGACAGGCGGTAAATGAAGCTTTCTTT
-,TRBV5-1,TRBD2,15,TRBJ2-1,CASSRAGGLAYEQFF,TGCGCCAGCAGTAGAGCGGGAGGTCTGGCCTATGAGCAGTTCTTC
-,TRBV20-1,-,16,TRBJ1-4,CSAFGVSGTTNEKLFF,TGCAGTGCTTTCGGTGTCTCCGGGACAACTAATGAAAAACTGTTTTTT
few,TRBV5-1,-,17,TRBJ2-3,CASPRGASSPSTDTQYF,TGCGCCAGCCCCCGGGGGGCTAGCTCTCCTAGCACAGATACGCAGTATTTT
few,TRBV7-2,-,15,TRBJ1-2,CASSLDGTLNYGYTF,TGTGCCAGCAGCTTAGACGGGACCCTTAACTATGGCTACACCTTC
-,TRBV5-6,TRBD2,14,TRBJ2-7,CASSLAGGRYEQYF,TGTGCCAGCAGCTTGGCTGGCGGGAGATACGAGCAGTACTTC
-,TRBV18,-,12,TRBJ2-7,CASSPNGDEQYF,TGTGCCAGCTCACCGAACGGGGACGAGCAGTACTTC
-,TRBV11-2,-,16,TRBJ2-3,CASSFRRGVTQDTQYF,TGTGCCAGCAGCTTCCGGAGGGGGGTCACACAAGATACGCAGTATTTT
-,TRBV4-2,-,15,TRBJ2-3,CASSLGSGITDTQYF,TGTGCCAGCAGCCTAGGATCGGGCATAACAGATACGCAGTATTTT
-,TRBV5-1,-,16,TRBJ1-6,CASSRWARTANSPLHF,TGCGCCAGCAGCCGGTGGGCCCGGACAGCTAATTCACCCCTCCACTTT
few,TRBV29-1,-,14,TRBJ2-3,CSVGGGWGTDTQYF,TGCAGCGTTGGAGGGGGTTGGGGCACAGATACGCAGTATTTT
-,TRBV12-3/TRBV12-4,TRBD2,15,TRBJ2-2,CASSPSSGYTGELFF,TGTGCCAGCAGCCCCTCTAGCGGCTACACCGGGGAGCTGTTTTTT
-,TRBV10-3,TRBD2,16,TRBJ2-1,CAISKAGLAGGNEQFF,TGTGCCATCAGTAAGGCTGGACTAGCGGGAGGCAATGAGCAGTTCTTC
few,TRBV4-1,-,16,TRBJ2-5,CASSPGVASNQETQYF,TGCGCCAGCAGCCCAGGAGTAGCGTCTAACCAAGAGACCCAGTACTTC
-,TRBV3-1,-,14,TRBJ1-1,CASSQGTLNTEAFF,TGTGCCAGCAGCCAAGGAACATTGAACACTGAAGCTTTCTTT
once,TRBV5-1,TRBD2,17,TRBJ2-7,CASSLKMTSGTSYEQYF,TGCGCCAGCAGCTTGAAGATGACTAGCGGAACCTCCTACGAGCAGTACTTC
few,TRBV5-6,TRBD2,15,TRBJ2-3,CASSFVQRDTDTQYF,TGTGCCAGCAGCTTTGTCCAGCGGGACACAGATACGCAGTATTTT
few,TRBV19,-,15,TRBJ1-2,CASSIDLRWGDGYTF,TGTGCCAGTAGTATAGATCTTCGGTGGGGGGATGGCTACACCTTC
-,TRBV5-1,-,15,TRBJ1-3,CASSSGGFSGNTIYF,TGCGCCAGCAGCTCGGGAGGATTCTCTGGAAACACCATATATTTT
many,TRBV29-1,-,13,TRBJ2-1,CSVDSRVTNEQFF,TGCAGCGTTGACTCCAGGGTAACTAATGAGCAGTTCTTC
few,TRBV7-8,TRBD2,16,TRBJ2-3,CASSLGLAGGPNTQYF,TGTGCCAGCAGCTTAGGATTAGCGGGAGGGCCGAACACGCAGTATTTT
-,TRBV20-1,-,14,TRBJ1-5,CSASIGGGNQPQHF,TGCAGTGCTAGTATTGGGGGGGGTAATCAGCCCCAGCATTTT